Each of the 17 T cell receptor beta chains below was sequenced from the same sample in a study of blood T cell repertoires in COVID-19. Data came from immunoSEQ multiplex PCR; TCRdb stores just in-frame clones and leaves some out. The table shows approximately 85,000 clones, with roughly 86% occurring only once. Sequenced material: peripheral blood. All receptors derive from a woman at least 80 years old in a cohort sampled during active or convalescent COVID-19.

This CDR3 is CASSLTSGSWGENIQYF. The CDR3 nucleotides are TGTGCCAGCAGTTTAACTAGCGGGAGTTGGGGAGAAAACATTCAGTACTTC. The chain joins TRBV28 to TRBJ2-4; 11 bases fit TRBD2. There are 17 residues in the CDR3. The junction had 8 bases not matched to a gene; V was cut back by 2 bases and J by 5 bases. Germline CDR1 reads MDHEN; CDR2 reads SYDVKM.

V and J are TRBV9 and TRBJ1-3; the D is unclear. Trimming left V 3 bases short and J 1 base short, with 14 bases between. Germline V CDR1 and CDR2: SGDLS, YYNGEE. The CDR3 runs to 16 residues. The CDR3 loop is CASSAQQRTSGNTIYF. The CDR3 nucleotides are TGTGCCAGCAGCGCCCAACAGAGAACATCTGGAAACACCATATATTTT.

The chain carries TRBV19 and TRBJ1-2; weak D call: TRBD1 (6 bases). The germline V gene has CDR1 LNHDA and CDR2 SQIVND (reference sequence). Trimming took 3 bases from V and 5 from J, leaving 10 bases between them. The CDR3 covers 13 residues. CDR3 sequence (DNA): TGTGCCAGTAGTATCCTCGGACAGTATGGCTACACCTTC. This codes for CASSILGQYGYTF.

This chain uses TRBV6-5 with TRBJ1-5; D possibly corresponds to TRBD1 (5 bases). CDR3 size: 15 residues. Trimming cost V 6 bases and J 4 bases, with 16 bases left between them. Germline CDR1 reads MNHEY; CDR2 reads SVGAGI. CDR3 sequence: CASRSQGKGNQPQHF. The DNA of the CDR3 is TGTGCCAGCAGATCGCAGGGAAAAGGGAATCAGCCCCAGCATTTT.

The chain carries TRBV5-8 and TRBJ1-1; TRBD1 is a possible D gene (6 bases). Germline assignment: CDR1 SGHTS and CDR2 YDEGEE. V lost 2 bases to trimming and J lost 5 bases, with 16 bases between them. The CDR3 totals 15 residues. The CDR3 nucleotides are TGTGCCAGCAGCTTCGGATCCAGGGGCGGGACTGAAGCTTTCTTT. Residues: CASSFGSRGGTEAFF.

This clone occurred once. V usage is TRBV5-5 and J usage is TRBJ1-1, with D unresolved. Trimming removed 0 bases at V and 10 bases at J, with 7 bases between. The germline CDR1 and CDR2 sequences are SGHKS and YYEKEE (reference sequence). CDR3 size: 11 residues. CDR3 nucleotides: TGTGCCAGCAGCTTGGGACTCGGAGCTTTCTTT. Its translation is CASSLGLGAFF.

The chain combines TRBV3-1 (or the pseudogene TRBV3-2) with TRBJ1-3; D gene ambiguous. The CDR3 runs to 14 residues. Looked up from germline, CDR1 is LGHDT and CDR2 is YNNKEL (reference sequence). Trimming took off 4 bases at V and 4 bases at J, with 11 bases between the two ends. The CDR3 DNA reads as TGTGCCAGCAGCCGCCTCGAGGGAGGAAACACCATATATTTT. Translated, it gives CASSRLEGGNTIYF.

The chain carries TRBV11-2 and TRBJ2-1; a weak D match, TRBD2 (5 bases). The CDR3 loop spans 16 amino acids. The V gene lost 6 bases and the J gene lost 7 bases, with 22 bases spanning the gap. The germline CDR1 and CDR2 sequences are SGHAT and FQNNGV. Here the CDR3 reads CASRPNTGSLANEQFF. CDR3 DNA: TGTGCCAGCAGGCCCAACACCGGGTCTCTAGCTAATGAGCAGTTCTTC.

The chain couples TRBV19 to TRBJ1-5; 9 nucleotides align to TRBD1. The CDR3 covers 17 residues. Germline V gene data show CDR1 as LNHDA and CDR2 as SQIVND (reference sequence). V lost 6 bases to trimming and J lost 2 bases; unmatched junction nucleotides: 11. CDR3 in amino acids: CASSLTGGSVGNQPQHF. In DNA form, the CDR3 reads TGTGCCAGTAGCCTGACAGGGGGGTCGGTCGGCAATCAGCCCCAGCATTTT.

Here the CDR3 DNA reads TGTGCCAGCAGCAGGGACAGGTGGGGAGATACGCAGTATTTT. Its protein product is CASSRDRWGDTQYF. V gene TRBV6-2 or TRBV6-3 combines with J gene TRBJ2-3; 8 bases map to TRBD1. The CDR3 is made up of 14 amino acids. Germline-derived CDR1 and CDR2 are MNHEY and SVGEGT. V was pared by 6 bases and J by 5 bases, with 7 bases of the junction left unmatched.

The CDR3 bases are TGTGCCAGCAGTCCCACCGGGACAGGGGCCTACGAGCAGTACTTC. This encodes CASSPTGTGAYEQYF. The rearrangement joins TRBV27 to TRBJ2-7; 10 nucleotides line up with TRBD1. The V gene end was trimmed by 5 bases and the J gene end by 2 bases; junction bases not matched to a gene: 6. The CDR3 is made up of 15 amino acids. CDR1 MNHEY and CDR2 SMNVEV come from the germline V gene (reference sequence).

About this clone itself: The junction departs from germline at one end; a sequencing error may be responsible. V is TRBV9 and J is TRBJ1-4; D uncertain. The CDR3 runs to 14 residues. Germline V CDR1 and CDR2: SGDLS, YYNGEE. CDR3 residues: CASSVAVADEKLFF. The CDR3 region has the DNA TGTGCCAGCAGCGTAGCCGTGGCGGATGAAAAATTGTTTTTT.

The chain is built from TRBV6-1 and TRBJ2-7, with 7 bases that match TRBD1. The length of the CDR3 is 15 residues. Germline CDR1 is MNHNS and CDR2 is SASEGT. J lost 2 bases, V lost 2 bases, and 6 bases had no gene match. CDR3 in amino acids: CASSESTTGAYEQYF. As DNA, the CDR3 is TGTGCCAGCAGTGAATCCACAACAGGGGCCTACGAGCAGTACTTC.

The chain employs TRBV28 and TRBJ1-2, with D possibly matching TRBD1 (6 bases). The germline V gene has CDR1 MDHEN and CDR2 SYDVKM. Deletions cut 7 bases from V and 4 bases from J, with 22 bases between. The CDR3 is made up of 16 amino acids. The DNA for the CDR3 is TGTGCCAGCAACCTCGGGGGGGGCAATCTAGGCTATGGCTACACCTTC. Translating gives CASNLGGGNLGYGYTF.

This clone was picked up one time. The gene calls are TRBV6-4 and TRBJ2-1; 7 bases agree with TRBD1. Germline V gene lookup returns CDR1 MRHNA and CDR2 SNTAGT. The CDR3 length is 12 residues. V lost 3 bases to trimming and J lost 8 bases; unmatched junction nucleotides: 1. CDR3 sequence reads: CASSEGGYEQFF. The CDR3 DNA follows: TGTGCCAGCAGTGAAGGGGGCTATGAGCAGTTCTTC.

V usage is TRBV25-1 and J usage is TRBJ1-1, with unresolved D. CDR3 length equals 11 residues. CDR1 is MGHDK and CDR2 is SYGVNS in the germline V gene. V was trimmed by 5 bases and J by 3 bases, leaving 4 bases between them. The DNA for the CDR3 is TGTGCCAGCAGTTTATACACTGAAGCTTTCTTT. This sequence encodes CASSLYTEAFF.

The chain recombines TRBV18 with TRBJ1-1, with TRBD1 as a possible D gene (5 bases). Per the germline V gene, CDR1 is KGHSH and CDR2 is LQKENI. The CDR3 runs 15 residues. Deletions cut 2 bases from V and 4 bases from J, with 14 bases between. In DNA form, the CDR3 reads TGTGCCAGCTCACCAGGGGAGGGACGGGCCACTGAAGCTTTCTTT. Translating gives CASSPGEGRATEAFF.